These 17 T cell receptor beta chains were all obtained from the same sample, sequenced in a study of cytomegalovirus exposure and HLA in healthy donors. The PCR contained 60 Vbeta and 13 Jbeta primers. TCRdb keeps only in-frame clones here, not all; method: immunoSEQ multiplex PCR. Of 150,000 to 200,000 clones listed, around 68% were seen once; the top ten hold around 3%. What was sequenced was PBMCs. The receptor source for this set is a woman aged 40 to 50 in good health and CMV-seropositive.

Written as DNA, the CDR3 is TGTGCCAGCAGCTTGGTAGGCGGGAGCTCCTACAATGAGCAGTTCTTC. Its protein is CASSLVGGSSYNEQFF. The chain joins TRBV5-6 to TRBJ2-1; 7 bases line up with TRBD2. From germline, CDR1 is SGHDT and CDR2 YYEEEE. V was pared by 0 bases and J by 0 bases, with 3 bases of the junction left unmatched. The CDR3 has 16 amino acids. The variable domain in full, completed from reference TRBV5-6 and TRBJ2-1, reads DAGVTQSPTHLIKTRGQQVTLRCSPKSGHDTVSWYQQALGQGPQFIFQYYEEEERQRGNFPDRFSGHQFPNYSSELNVNALLLGDSALYLCASSLVGGSSYNEQFFGPGTRLTVL.

This chain links TRBV6-6 with TRBJ1-5; possibly TRBD1 for D (5 bases). CDR1 and CDR2 (germline): MNHNY, SVGAGI (reference sequence). The CDR3 is 16 amino acids. The germline V and J ends were trimmed by 1 base and 7 bases, with 17 bases remaining between them. The CDR3 loop is CASSYLYLGRVQPQHF. The CDR3, as DNA: TGTGCCAGCAGTTACTTATATTTGGGCAGGGTGCAGCCCCAGCATTTT.

This clone was counted between two and nine times. This chain uses TRBV29-1 with TRBJ1-2, with a weak D call TRBD1 (5 bases). The CDR3 spans 12 residues. The V gene lost 4 bases and the J gene lost 5 bases, with 11 bases spanning the gap. Germline V gene data show CDR1 as SQVTM and CDR2 as ANQGSEA. The CDR3 reads CSVGSGGYGYTF. Here the CDR3 DNA reads TGCAGCGTTGGATCGGGGGGGTATGGCTACACCTTC.

The V gene is TRBV7-6, the J gene TRBJ2-7, with 15 nucleotides matching TRBD2. Germline loops: CDR1 SGHVS, CDR2 FNYEAQ. This CDR3 is 17 amino acids long. Trimming removed 4 bases from V and 7 bases from J; junction bases left unmatched: 11. CDR3 protein: CASSSGLAGGFSGEQYF. The CDR3 nucleotides are TGTGCCAGCAGCTCGGGACTAGCGGGGGGATTTTCGGGGGAGCAGTACTTC.

The chain recombines TRBV28 with TRBJ1-1, with D possibly matching TRBD1 (6 bases). Trimming cost V 2 bases and J 0 bases, with 13 bases left between them. Germline CDR1 reads MDHEN; CDR2 reads SYDVKM. There are 16 residues in the CDR3. Here the CDR3 DNA reads TGTGCCAGCAGTTTAAGGACAGTTCCCATGAACACTGAAGCTTTCTTT. This encodes CASSLRTVPMNTEAFF.

This chain joins TRBV6-6 and TRBJ1-1; a possible D gene is TRBD1 (5 bases). The ends were cut back, 0 bases at V and 6 bases at J, with 11 bases in the middle. Germline values: CDR1 MNHNY, CDR2 SVGAGI (reference sequence). The CDR3 runs to 14 residues. The DNA of the CDR3 is TGTGCCAGCAGTTACTCAGGGGAGGGTGCTGAAGCTTTCTTT. Translated, it gives CASSYSGEGAEAFF.

V and J are TRBV28 and TRBJ2-4; 8 bases map to TRBD1. V lost 4 bases and J lost 9; bases outside the gene matches: 11. Germline loops: CDR1 MDHEN, CDR2 SYDVKM. The CDR3 consists of 15 residues. The DNA of the CDR3 is TGTGCCAGCAGTTCCCCCGGACAGGGAGGTGGCATTCAGTACTTC. It codes for CASSSPGQGGGIQYF.

V gene TRBV6-5 combines with J gene TRBJ2-7; TRBD1 matches 9 bases. The CDR3 is 13 amino acids. V was pared by 7 bases and J by 2 bases, with 3 bases of the junction left unmatched. CDR1 and CDR2 from the germline V gene are MNHEY and SVGAGI. DNA for the CDR3: TGTGCCAGCACCGGACAGGGGACCTACGAGCAGTACTTC. It translates to CASTGQGTYEQYF.

The chain joins TRBV4-3 to TRBJ2-7; 7 bases match TRBD1. The CDR3 is made up of 15 amino acids. Germline lookup yields CDR1 LGHNA and CDR2 YSLEER. V was pared by 0 bases and J by 7 bases, with 9 bases of the junction left unmatched. This chain's CDR3 is CASSQEHRGRREQYF. In DNA, the CDR3 is TGCGCCAGCAGCCAAGAGCACAGGGGCCGCCGAGAGCAGTACTTC.

The chain carries TRBV12-1 and TRBJ1-5; the listed D gene, TRBD1, was not tested against the DNA. TRBV12-1 is classified as a pseudogene. The CDR3 totals 17 residues. The CDR3 loop reads CASSFIGLAGGNQPQNF. The DNA for the CDR3 is TGTGCCAGCAGCTTTATTGGTTTGGCAGGGGGCAATCAGCCCCAGAATTTT.

This clone was detected only a few times. This chain joins TRBV28 and TRBJ1-5, with D uncertain. Trimming stripped 8 bases from V and 1 base from J, with 6 bases between. The CDR3 consists of 12 residues. Looked up from germline, CDR1 is MDHEN and CDR2 is SYDVKM. DNA for the CDR3: TGTGCCAGCGAGGTCAGCAATCAGCCCCAGCATTTT. Translated, it gives CASEVSNQPQHF.

V and J are TRBV21-1 and TRBJ2-7; TRBD2, the table's D call, was not compared with the DNA. TRBV21-1 is an annotated pseudogene. This CDR3 spans 15 amino acids. The CDR3 here is CASSKGEFFGYEQYF. CDR3 in DNA: TGTGCCAGCAGCAAAGGAGAGTTTTTTGGCTACGAGCAGTACTTC.

A few counts support this clone. The chain carries TRBV7-9 and TRBJ1-4, with TRBD1 matching over 7 bases. Germline-derived CDR1 and CDR2 are SEHNR and FQNEAQ (reference sequence). CDR3 length equals 13 residues. J gave up 11 bases and V 6 bases, and 9 bases lay outside the gene matches. For the CDR3, the DNA is TGTGCCAGCAGACAAAACCAACAGGGGAAACTGTTTTTT. Amino acids: CASRQNQQGKLFF. Combining the CDR3 with reference TRBV7-9 and TRBJ1-4 gives the whole variable domain DTGVSQNPRHKITKRGQNVTFRCDPISEHNRLYWYRQTLGQGPEFLTYFQNEAQLEKSRLLSDRFSAERPKGSFSTLEIQRTEQGDSAMYLCASRQNQQGKLFFGSGTQLSVL.

This chain connects TRBV19 to TRBJ2-7; 9 nucleotides line up with TRBD2. CDR3 length equals 15 residues. Germline CDR1 is LNHDA and CDR2 is SQIVND (reference sequence). J gave up 2 bases and V 5 bases, and 7 bases lay outside the gene matches. The CDR3 protein is CASSQVAGVTYEQYF. DNA of the CDR3: TGTGCCAGTAGTCAGGTAGCGGGGGTTACCTACGAGCAGTACTTC.

The chain uses TRBV7-2 and TRBJ1-1; TRBD1 matches at 10 bases. Germline CDR1 SGHTA, CDR2 FQGNSA. The CDR3 loop spans 15 amino acids. V gave up 0 bases and J gave up 5 bases; unmatched junction bases: 3. The CDR3 DNA follows: TGTGCCAGCAGCTTAGCGGGACAGGGGAGGACTGAAGCTTTCTTT. It encodes CASSLAGQGRTEAFF.

The V call is TRBV27, the J call TRBJ2-7; 9 nucleotides agree with TRBD1. Germline V CDR1 and CDR2: MNHEY, SMNVEV (reference sequence). There are 14 residues in the CDR3. J lost 9 bases, V lost 5 bases, and 11 bases had no gene match. The CDR3 region is CASSPGTGFGRQYF. The CDR3 bases are TGTGCCAGCAGTCCCGGGACAGGGTTCGGAAGGCAGTACTTC.

V and J are TRBV28 and TRBJ2-2, with 7 bases matching TRBD1. Per the germline V gene, CDR1 is MDHEN and CDR2 is SYDVKM. With V trimmed by 6 bases and J by 8 bases, 12 bases remained unmatched. The length of the CDR3 is 15 residues. The CDR3 spells CASSSFEQGLGELFF. The DNA of the CDR3 is TGTGCCAGCAGCTCGTTTGAACAGGGGTTAGGGGAGCTGTTTTTT.